Each of the 12 T cell receptor beta chains below was sequenced from the same sample in a study of vaccination effects on CD4 cells after COVID-19. Before any sequencing was done, the ViraFEST assay used viral peptide pools to expand antigen-specific CD4+ T cells. Scientists isolated CD4+ T cells after an approximately 10-day culture period ended. Prior SARS-CoV-2 infection was absent in the vaccine recipients, as shown by negative nucleocapsid antibodies. These TCRs' antigens remain unknown. Profiling relied on immunoSEQ multiplex PCR, and the TCRdb table lists in-frame clones only, not all of them. The data show tens of thousands of clones, with around 75% seen just once and 15% to 20% held by the top ten. The material was CD4+ T cells from PBMCs cultured with HCoV-NL63 spike peptides, obtained before COVID-19 vaccination. Receptor source: a human donor who received a COVID-19 vaccine.

This chain connects TRBV11-2 to TRBJ1-1; no clear D gene. The CDR3 spans 13 residues. The germline gives CDR1 SGHAT, CDR2 FQNNGV. Trimming removed 4 bases at V and 2 bases at J, with 8 bases between. This CDR3 reads CASSSLRNTEAFF. The CDR3 DNA sequence: TGTGCCAGCAGCTCACTGAGAAACACTGAAGCTTTCTTT.

The rearrangement links TRBV9 to TRBJ1-2; 10 nucleotides line up with TRBD1. The germline gives CDR1 SGDLS, CDR2 YYNGEE. V gave up 5 bases and J gave up 7 bases; unmatched junction bases: 11. This CDR3 is built from 15 residues. Written as DNA, the CDR3 is TGTGCCAGCAGACCCTCGACAGGGGGCGCGTTTGGCTACACCTTC. As protein: CASRPSTGGAFGYTF.

The gene calls are TRBV9 and TRBJ2-1, with unresolved D. Trimming took off 1 base at V and 1 base at J, with 6 bases between the two ends. The CDR3 consists of 14 residues. The germline V gene encodes CDR1 SGDLS and CDR2 YYNGEE. The CDR3 nucleotides read TGTGCCAGCAGCGTAAGGGCGTCCTACAATGAGCAGTTCTTC. It yields the protein CASSVRASYNEQFF.

The chain recombines TRBV15 with TRBJ1-1; D is ambiguous. V was trimmed by 4 bases and J by 9 bases, leaving 15 bases between them. CDR1 LNHNV and CDR2 YYDKDF come from the germline V gene (reference sequence). The CDR3 runs 13 residues. CDR3 DNA sequence: TGTGCCACCAGCATTTTCCGGTATCGTCAAGCTTTCTTT. This encodes CATSIFRYRQAFF.

This clone has only one observation. The chain has TRBV28 and TRBJ2-7; TRBD2 aligns across 8 bases. V was pared by 5 bases and J by 0 bases, with 6 bases of the junction left unmatched. The germline V gene has CDR1 MDHEN and CDR2 SYDVKM. The CDR3 consists of 15 residues. In DNA form, the CDR3 reads TGTGCCAGCAGTGAGACCGGGACTAGCTCCTACGAGCAGTACTTC. Protein: CASSETGTSSYEQYF.

This chain joins TRBV25-1 and TRBJ2-4; D may be TRBD2 (7 bases). V was shortened by 2 bases and J by 0 bases, with 14 bases between the two germline ends. Germline assignment: CDR1 MGHDK and CDR2 SYGVNS. The CDR3 contains 17 residues. CDR3: CASSEPSGGLAKNIQYF. For the CDR3, the DNA is TGTGCCAGCAGTGAACCCTCCGGGGGGCTAGCCAAAAACATTCAGTACTTC.

The CDR3 region has the DNA TGTGCCAGTAGTAACTATGGGGGTAACACTGAAGCTTTCTTT. Its translation is CASSNYGGNTEAFF. V is TRBV19 and J is TRBJ1-1; tentatively, D is TRBD1 (5 bases). The V end was cut by 4 bases, the J end by 2 bases, with 11 bases between. Germline V CDR1 and CDR2: LNHDA, SQIVND (reference sequence). This CDR3 is 14 amino acids long. The full variable domain, completed using reference TRBV19 and TRBJ1-1, is DGGITQSPKYLFRKEGQNVTLSCEQNLNHDAMYWYRQDPGQGLRLIYYSQIVNDFQKGDIAEGYSVSREKKESFPLTVTSAQKNPTAFYLCASSNYGGNTEAFFGQGTRLTVV.

The chain recombines TRBV12-5 with TRBJ2-3; 11 nucleotides line up with TRBD2. Trimming took 1 base from V and 5 from J; bases not matched to a gene: 8. This CDR3 has 17 amino acids. Germline CDR1 LGHNT, CDR2 FRNRAP. The CDR3 DNA follows: TGTGCTAGTGGTTTGGGGGCTAGCGGGGGGTCGGTAGATACGCAGTATTTT. It specifies CASGLGASGGSVDTQYF.

CDR3: CASSVGNGANVLTF. For the CDR3, the DNA is TGTGCCAGCAGTGTTGGGAATGGGGCCAACGTCCTGACTTTC. V and J are TRBV2 and TRBJ2-6; no reliable D call. The CDR3 extends over 14 amino acids. Trimming left V 4 bases short and J 3 bases short, with 7 bases between. Germline CDR1 and CDR2: SNHLY and FYNNEI. Supplemented by reference TRBV2 and TRBJ2-6, the full variable domain reads EPEVTQTPSHQVTQMGQEVILRCVPISNHLYFYWYRQILGQKVEFLVSFYNNEISEKSEIFDDQFSVERPDGSNFTLKIRSTKLEDSAMYFCASSVGNGANVLTFGAGSRLTVL.

V and J are TRBV7-9 and TRBJ2-7, with 10 positions matching TRBD2. CDR1 and CDR2 (germline): SEHNR, FQNEAQ (reference sequence). V lost 7 bases to trimming and J lost 3 bases; unmatched junction nucleotides: 6. The CDR3 has 14 residues. Here the CDR3 reads CASTGLAGDYEQYF. CDR3 in DNA: TGTGCCAGCACAGGCCTAGCGGGAGACTACGAGCAGTACTTC.

This clone was found a few times. The CDR3 here is CASSPILGHIQPQHF. CDR3 in DNA: TGTGCCAGTAGCCCAATACTGGGACATATTCAGCCCCAGCATTTT. V gene TRBV19 combines with J gene TRBJ1-5; weak D call: TRBD1 (6 bases). The CDR3 runs 15 residues. V was trimmed by 6 bases and J by 6 bases, leaving 18 bases between them. The germline V gene has CDR1 LNHDA and CDR2 SQIVND (reference sequence).

This clone is large (0.1 to 1%). The V gene is TRBV4-3, the J gene TRBJ1-5, with D uncertain. In germline, CDR1 is LGHNA, CDR2 YSLEER. Deletions cut 0 bases from V and 0 bases from J, with 21 bases between. This CDR3 is 20 amino acids long. CDR3 region: CASSQDYVSGGRISNQPQHF. The CDR3 DNA is TGCGCCAGCAGCCAAGATTATGTAAGTGGAGGAAGGATTAGCAATCAGCCCCAGCATTTT.